The source of this TCR beta chain is a study of T-cell reconstitution after alpha-beta-depleted transplantation in children. Study observations and caveats: Alpha-beta T cells about two months after transplant reportedly derived from several hundred expanded graft clones. T cells produced anew were the main source of T-cell counts and diversity one year after transplant. The origin of high day-60 TCRbeta diversity in some patients lay in surviving recipient T cells and thymic progenitors.

There are a few counts of this clonotype. The antigen is undetermined. Construction of the TCRbeta library involved unique molecular identifiers. TCRdb redid the calling of the PCR reads with MiXCR, one entry per CDR3 protein. The table includes some 550,000 distinct CDR3 sequences, approximately 22% detected once. The TCR originated in a boy in the first two years of life who had a stem cell transplant for acute myeloid leukemia, so the T cells may come from the graft donor. The sequencing here drew on PBMCs, mostly from graft donor cells, taken 360 days after TCRalphabeta/CD19-depleted stem cell transplant.

The CDR3 loop is CASSSYRGAGNQPQHF. The CDR3 DNA sequence: TGTGCCAGCAGTTCGTACAGGGGTGCGGGCAATCAGCCCCAGCATTTT. The chain recombines TRBV12-3 or TRBV12-4 with TRBJ1-5, with 7 bases fitting TRBD1. The CDR3 length is 16 residues. V lost 4 bases to trimming and J lost 2 bases; unmatched junction nucleotides: 8.